The T cell receptor beta chain described here comes from a study of OX40 agonist ivuxolimab in advanced cancers. Produced via immunoSEQ multiplex PCR; TCRdb's table is partial and in-frame only. The sample has some 100,000 clones; approximately 81% are singletons. Between the trimmed V and J ends, which lost 6 bases and 1 base, there was a span of 12 bases. CDR1 is SGHAT and CDR2 is FQNNGV in the germline V gene. The CDR3 consists of 14 residues. This receptor was identified in an adult with an advanced solid tumor such as melanoma, head and neck, liver or kidney cancer. This sample comprised CD4+ or CD8+ T cells sorted from blood, obtained in a trial of the OX40 agonist ivuxolimab. The rearrangement uses TRBV11-2 and TRBJ1-1; tentative D call: TRBD1 (5 bases). CDR3 sequence: CASSWGPTNTEAFF. The CDR3 DNA follows: TGTGCCAGCAGTTGGGGACCGACGAACACTGAAGCTTTCTTT.